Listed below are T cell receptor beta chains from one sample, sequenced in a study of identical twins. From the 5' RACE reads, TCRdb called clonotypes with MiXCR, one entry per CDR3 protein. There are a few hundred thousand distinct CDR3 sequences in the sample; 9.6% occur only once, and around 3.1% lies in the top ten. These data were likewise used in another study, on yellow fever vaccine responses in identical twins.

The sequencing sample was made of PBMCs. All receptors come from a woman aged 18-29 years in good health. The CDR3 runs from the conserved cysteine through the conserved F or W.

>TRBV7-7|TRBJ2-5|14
CASTKLGRQETQYF
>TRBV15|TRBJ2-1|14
CATGPGLNINEQFF
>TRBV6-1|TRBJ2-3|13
CATQTRRTDTQYF
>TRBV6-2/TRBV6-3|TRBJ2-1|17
CASRGQTSGSSYNEQFF
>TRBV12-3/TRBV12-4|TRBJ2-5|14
CASSQTGGIETQYF
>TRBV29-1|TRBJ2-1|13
CRVRLTHYNEQFF
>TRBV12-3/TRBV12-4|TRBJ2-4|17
CASSFGASALAKNIQYF
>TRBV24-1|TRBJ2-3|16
CATSDFTDTHTDTQYF
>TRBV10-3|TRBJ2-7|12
CAIKTQGYEQYF
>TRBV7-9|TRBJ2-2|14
CASSSGLDPGELFF
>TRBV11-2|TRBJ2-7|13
CASSLLRNYEQYF
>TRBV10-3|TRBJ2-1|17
CAISESKVGSIHNEQFF
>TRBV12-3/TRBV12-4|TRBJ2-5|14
CASSVTGTGETQYF
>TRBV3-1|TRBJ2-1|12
CASSHRAREQFF
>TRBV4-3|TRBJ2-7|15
CASSQDWGNSYEQYF
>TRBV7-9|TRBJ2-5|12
CASRTSIETQYF
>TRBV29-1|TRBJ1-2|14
CSVEPEDPGDGYTF
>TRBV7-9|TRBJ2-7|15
CASSLFSGVGYEQYF
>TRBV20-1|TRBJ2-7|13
CSANRDRGGEQYF
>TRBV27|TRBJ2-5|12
CASRNYQETQYF
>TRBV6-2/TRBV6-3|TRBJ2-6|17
CASSYLGQASGANVLTF
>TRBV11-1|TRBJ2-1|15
CASSLDPAGGDGQFF
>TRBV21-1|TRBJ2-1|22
CASSKVPIPGLAGEPSYNEQFF
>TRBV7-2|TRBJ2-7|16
CASSPGIGQKTYEQYF
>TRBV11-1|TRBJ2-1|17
CASSLDMGRGSYNEQFF
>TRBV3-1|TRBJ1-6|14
CASSRQGNNSPLHF
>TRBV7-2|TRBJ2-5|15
CASSTRRQIQETQYF
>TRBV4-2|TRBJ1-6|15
CASSQYRESNSPLHF
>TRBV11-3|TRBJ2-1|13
CASSPRDRVEQFF
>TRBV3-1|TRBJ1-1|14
CASSQEVANTEAFF
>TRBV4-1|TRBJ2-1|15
CASSRLEQGDNEQFF
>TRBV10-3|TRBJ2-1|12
CAISNTYNEQFF
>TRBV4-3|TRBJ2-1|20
CASSQVGAASGRASYNEQFF
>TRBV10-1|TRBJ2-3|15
CASSEGLERADTQYF
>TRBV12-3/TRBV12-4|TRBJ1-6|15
CASRPTGNQGVPLHF
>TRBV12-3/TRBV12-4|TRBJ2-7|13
CASSLAEGYEQYF
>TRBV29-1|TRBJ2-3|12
CSVNRDSMEQYF
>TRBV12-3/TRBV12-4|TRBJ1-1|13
CASSYRVYTEAFF
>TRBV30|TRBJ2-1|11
CAWDGGMGQFF
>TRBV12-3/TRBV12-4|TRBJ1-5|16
CASRSSQGASNQPQHF
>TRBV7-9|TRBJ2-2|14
CASSPGPVTGELFF
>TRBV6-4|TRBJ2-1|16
CASSQSGTSGYNEQFF
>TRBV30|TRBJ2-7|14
CAWRAGTALYEQYF
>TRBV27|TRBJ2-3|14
CASSSAGSPDTQYF
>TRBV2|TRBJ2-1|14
CASSEVAGGYEQFF